Listed below are T cell receptor beta chains from one sample, sequenced in a study of Tregs in tolerant kidney transplant recipients. The assay was immunoSEQ multiplex PCR, and TCRdb's table has in-frame clones only and misses some. This table has about 56,000 clones, more than 70% appearing once. The sample was CD4+ T cells from blood. The source of these receptors is a human donor in good health. CDR3s include the opening cysteine and the closing phenylalanine or tryptophan. The D gene is left open where the match is weak. A clone size is listed for some rows: how often the clone was seen (once, few, many), or a class if it is expanded.

J gene: TRBJ2-2; clone size: -; V gene: TRBV5-1; D gene: TRBD1; CDR3 protein: CASSSGTGNTGELFF; CDR3 DNA: TGCGCCAGCAGCTCCGGGACAGGCAACACCGGGGAGCTGTTTTTT
J gene: TRBJ2-3; clone size: -; V gene: TRBV2; D gene: TRBD2; CDR3 protein: CASILAGGTDTQYF; CDR3 DNA: TGTGCCAGCATTCTAGCGGGGGGCACAGATACGCAGTATTTT
J gene: TRBJ2-1; clone size: -; V gene: TRBV7-6; D gene: -; CDR3 protein: CASSPSWSVGNEQFF; CDR3 DNA: TGTGCCAGCAGCCCGTCATGGAGCGTAGGCAATGAGCAGTTCTTC
J gene: TRBJ2-5; clone size: -; V gene: TRBV5-1; D gene: -; CDR3 protein: CASSLVGLGETQYF; CDR3 DNA: TGCGCCAGCAGCTTGGTTGGGCTAGGAGAGACCCAGTACTTC
J gene: TRBJ2-2; clone size: -; V gene: TRBV21-1; D gene: -; CDR3 protein: CARKHRSRTDTQPGELFF; CDR3 DNA: TGTGCCAGAAAACACCGATCCCGGACAGACACACAACCCGGGGAGCTGTTTTTT
J gene: TRBJ1-5; clone size: -; V gene: TRBV7-2; D gene: TRBD1; CDR3 protein: CASSLVMPRQGSGNQPQHF; CDR3 DNA: TGTGCCAGCAGCTTAGTGATGCCCCGACAGGGATCTGGCAATCAGCCCCAGCATTTT
J gene: TRBJ1-2; clone size: -; V gene: TRBV30; D gene: TRBD1; CDR3 protein: CAWTGTVYYGYTF; CDR3 DNA: TGTGCCTGGACCGGGACAGTATACTATGGCTACACCTTC
J gene: TRBJ1-6; clone size: few; V gene: TRBV4-1; D gene: -; CDR3 protein: CASSQSPQGRNSPLHF; CDR3 DNA: TGCGCCAGCAGCCAATCTCCACAGGGCCGAAATTCACCCCTCCACTTT
J gene: TRBJ1-2; clone size: -; V gene: TRBV7-9; D gene: -; CDR3 protein: CASSLVGVLINGYTF; CDR3 DNA: TGTGCCAGCAGCCTGGTGGGAGTTTTAATTAATGGCTACACCTTC
J gene: TRBJ2-5; clone size: -; V gene: TRBV27; D gene: -; CDR3 protein: CASSLYPRAFRQETQYF; CDR3 DNA: TGTGCCAGCAGTCTATACCCCAGGGCCTTTCGTCAAGAGACCCAGTACTTC
J gene: TRBJ1-2; clone size: -; V gene: TRBV19; D gene: TRBD1; CDR3 protein: CASSIAPGQGYGYTF; CDR3 DNA: TGTGCCAGTAGTATAGCGCCAGGACAGGGGTATGGCTACACCTTC
J gene: TRBJ1-2; clone size: -; V gene: TRBV2; D gene: TRBD1; CDR3 protein: CASSQPLGTGLGYTF; CDR3 DNA: TGTGCCAGCAGTCAGCCTTTAGGGACAGGGCTCGGCTACACCTTC
J gene: TRBJ1-2; clone size: once; V gene: TRBV9; D gene: -; CDR3 protein: CASSGAQGHYGYTF; CDR3 DNA: TGTGCCAGCAGCGGAGCACAGGGTCACTATGGCTATACCTTC
J gene: TRBJ1-2; clone size: -; V gene: TRBV21-1; D gene: -; CDR3 protein: CASLATGVAYGYTF; CDR3 DNA: TGTGCCAGCCTCGCGACAGGGGTCGCCTATGGCTACACCTTC
J gene: TRBJ1-2; clone size: -; V gene: TRBV10-3; D gene: -; CDR3 protein: CAVKSMDELGFTF; CDR3 DNA: TGTGCCGTCAAAAGCATGGATGAGTTGGGTTTCACCTTC
J gene: TRBJ1-6; clone size: -; V gene: TRBV19; D gene: -; CDR3 protein: CASRYYPRVAGKRGTLHF; CDR3 DNA: TGTGCCAGTAGGTATTATCCACGAGTCGCAGGGAAAAGAGGGACCCTCCACTTT
J gene: TRBJ1-5; clone size: -; V gene: TRBV30; D gene: -; CDR3 protein: CAWSVSGAQPQHF; CDR3 DNA: TGTGCCTGGAGTGTATCAGGGGCTCAGCCCCAGCATTTT
J gene: TRBJ2-3; clone size: -; V gene: TRBV7-2; D gene: TRBD2; CDR3 protein: CASSPGLVADTQYF; CDR3 DNA: TGTGCCAGCAGCCCTGGACTAGTGGCAGATACGCAGTATTTT
J gene: TRBJ2-7; clone size: few; V gene: TRBV7-8; D gene: -; CDR3 protein: CASSFPGSGEQYF; CDR3 DNA: TGTGCCAGCAGCTTTCCGGGGAGCGGCGAGCAGTACTTC
J gene: TRBJ1-2; clone size: -; V gene: TRBV10-2; D gene: -; CDR3 protein: CASTEVRGSSYTF; CDR3 DNA: TGCGCCAGCACCGAGGTCAGGGGATCTAGCTACACCTTC
J gene: TRBJ2-1; clone size: -; V gene: TRBV13; D gene: TRBD2; CDR3 protein: CASSARTSGSRNEQFF; CDR3 DNA: TGTGCCAGCAGCGCCCGGACTAGCGGGAGTCGCAATGAGCAGTTCTTC
J gene: TRBJ2-1; clone size: -; V gene: TRBV11-3; D gene: TRBD2; CDR3 protein: CASRTSGVNEQFF; CDR3 DNA: TGTGCCAGCCGCACTAGCGGCGTCAATGAGCAGTTCTTC
J gene: TRBJ1-3; clone size: -; V gene: TRBV30; D gene: -; CDR3 protein: CAWKEGIGNTIYF; CDR3 DNA: TGTGCCTGGAAGGAAGGGATTGGAAACACCATATATTTT
J gene: TRBJ2-3; clone size: -; V gene: TRBV27; D gene: TRBD2; CDR3 protein: CASRTLAGSRTDTQYF; CDR3 DNA: TGTGCCAGCCGTACTTTAGCGGGGAGTCGCACAGATACGCAGTATTTT
J gene: TRBJ1-5; clone size: medium-sized; V gene: TRBV7-9; D gene: TRBD1; CDR3 protein: CASSAGTGVQPQHF; CDR3 DNA: TGTGCCAGCAGCGCCGGGACAGGGGTTCAGCCCCAGCATTTT
J gene: TRBJ2-7; clone size: -; V gene: TRBV11-3; D gene: TRBD2; CDR3 protein: CASSSSRLAGSYEQYF; CDR3 DNA: TGTGCCAGCAGCTCATCCAGACTAGCGGGTTCCTACGAGCAGTACTTC
J gene: TRBJ1-5; clone size: -; V gene: TRBV27; D gene: -; CDR3 protein: CASSLKQGNQPQHF; CDR3 DNA: TGTGCCAGCAGTTTAAAACAGGGAAATCAGCCCCAGCATTTT